The clone carrying this T cell receptor (beta chain) was seen only once. The RNA, about 0.5 to 1 ug, was put through reverse transcription using random hexamers. TCRdb recomputed calls from the immunoSEQ multiplex PCR reads with MiXCR, one row per CDR3 protein. The sample has approximately 100,000 distinct CDR3 sequences, approximately 96% seen once; the top ten hold under 0.1%. The sample belongs to a study of CD8 T cells in Susac syndrome. This CDR3 spans 17 amino acids. V shed 0 bases and J 2 bases; nucleotides not matched to a gene: 6. CDR1 and CDR2 (germline): LGHNA, YNFKEQ. It was healthy donors who served as the controls, matched for age and sex. TEMRA cells underwent FACS enrichment and CD8+ and CD4+ T cells underwent negative isolation.

The source of this sequence is a human donor in good health. The sequenced sample consisted of CD4+ T cells from PBMCs. This chain joins TRBV4-2 and TRBJ2-3; 9 bases match TRBD2. CDR3 amino acids: CASSQDRGTSSTDTQYF. The CDR3 DNA follows: TGTGCCAGCAGCCAAGACAGGGGGACTAGCTCCACAGATACGCAGTATTTT.